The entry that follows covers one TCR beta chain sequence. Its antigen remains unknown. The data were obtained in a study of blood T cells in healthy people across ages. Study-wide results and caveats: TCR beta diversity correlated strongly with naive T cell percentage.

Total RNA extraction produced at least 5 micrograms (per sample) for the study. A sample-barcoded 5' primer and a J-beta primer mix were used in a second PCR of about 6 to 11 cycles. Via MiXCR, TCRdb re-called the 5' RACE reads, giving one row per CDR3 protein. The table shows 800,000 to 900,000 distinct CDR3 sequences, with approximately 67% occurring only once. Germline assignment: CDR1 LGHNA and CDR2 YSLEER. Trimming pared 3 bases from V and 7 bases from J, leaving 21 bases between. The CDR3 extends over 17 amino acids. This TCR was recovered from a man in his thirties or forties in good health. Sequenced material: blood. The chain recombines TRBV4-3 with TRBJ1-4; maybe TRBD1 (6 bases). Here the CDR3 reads CASSQGDRSFQGEKLFF. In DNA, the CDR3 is TGCGCCAGCAGCCAGGGAGACAGGTCCTTCCAAGGTGAAAAACTGTTTTTT.